Here is one T cell receptor (beta chain) with its context. Under the authors' procedure: Nucleated cell counts were estimated from reference gene primer amplification. Sequencing used immunoSEQ multiplex PCR; TCRdb keeps in-frame clones, though not all of them. V and J calls and clone size are as listed in that table; D and trimming were resolved from the DNA. The sample holds fewer than 110,000 clones, 92% seen once. The data derive from a study of blood T cell repertoires in COVID-19. At the level of the study: Samples taken during acute and convalescent COVID-19 were collected in the United States, Italy and Spain. From T cells, B-cell-depleted T cells, or PBMCs came the material, which was cDNA or gDNA.

CDR1 is SGHVS and CDR2 is FQNEAQ in the germline V gene. The CDR3 sequence is 17 residues long. Between the trimmed V and J ends, which lost 4 bases and 0 bases, there was a span of 13 bases. Sequencing input: peripheral blood. The rearrangement joins TRBV7-8 to TRBJ1-6; the D is unclear. This sequence originates from a man aged 50-59 years with active COVID-19. The CDR3: CASSSRGASSYNSPLHF. CDR3 DNA: TGTGCCAGCAGCTCCCGGGGAGCGAGCTCCTATAATTCACCCCTCCACTTT.